The 3 T cell receptor beta chains below were found in one sample sequenced in a study of monozygotic twins with cystic fibrosis. TCRdb's table, derived via immunoSEQ multiplex PCR, lists solely in-frame clones and lacks some. This table holds about 25,000 clones, over 75% found once. Sequenced material: blood. The receptors derive from a girl aged 2-10 years with cystic fibrosis.

This clone was counted a single time. The gene calls are TRBV6-4 and TRBJ2-6; D unresolved. V was pared by 0 bases and J by 0 bases, with 3 bases between. The CDR3 loop spans 15 amino acids. Germline values: CDR1 MRHNA, CDR2 SNTAGT. The CDR3, as DNA: TGTGCCAGCAGTGACTCACACTCTGGGGCCAACGTCCTGACTTTC. It codes for CASSDSHSGANVLTF.

V is TRBV6-5 and J is TRBJ1-1, with a tentative D call TRBD1 (5 bases). Looked up from germline, CDR1 is MNHEY and CDR2 is SVGAGI. This CDR3 spans 12 amino acids. The V end lost 8 bases, the J end lost 3 bases, and 10 bases lay between the germline ends. Here the CDR3 reads CASGQGDTEAFF. The CDR3 bases are TGTGCCAGCGGTCAGGGAGACACTGAAGCTTTCTTT.

The chain carries TRBV21-1 and TRBJ1-5; TRBD1 is taken as the D call from the table, unchecked against the DNA. TRBV21-1 constitutes a pseudogene. The CDR3 runs 15 residues. CDR3 amino acids: CASSTTRDSQHPQHF. As DNA, the CDR3 is TGTGCCAGCAGCACGACCCGGGACAGTCAACACCCCCAGCATTTT.